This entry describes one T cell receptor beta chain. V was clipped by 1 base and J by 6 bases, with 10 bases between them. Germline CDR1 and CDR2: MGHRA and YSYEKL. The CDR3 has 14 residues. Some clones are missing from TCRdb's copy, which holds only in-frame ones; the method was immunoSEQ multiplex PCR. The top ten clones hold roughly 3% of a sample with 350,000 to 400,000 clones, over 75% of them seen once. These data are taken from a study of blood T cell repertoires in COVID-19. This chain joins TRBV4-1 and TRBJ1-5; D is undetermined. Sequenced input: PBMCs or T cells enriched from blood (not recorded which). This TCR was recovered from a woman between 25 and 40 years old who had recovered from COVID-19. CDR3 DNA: TGCGCCAGCAGCCAAGGTCTACCCACTCAGCCCCAGCATTTT. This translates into CASSQGLPTQPQHF.